This section outlines one T cell receptor beta chain sequence together with its context. The authors' processing: Nucleated cell number was recorded as an estimate derived from reference gene primer amplification. Profiled with immunoSEQ multiplex PCR; TCRdb holds only in-frame clones, not every one. V and J calls plus clone size are reproduced from that table; the DNA served to infer D and trimming. Of around 97,000 clones listed, roughly 86% were seen once; the top ten hold just under 20%. Germline CDR1 reads SGHRS; CDR2 reads YFSETQ. This CDR3 contains 14 residues. Between the trimmed V and J ends, which lost 6 bases and 1 base, there was a span of 13 bases. These data come from a study of blood T cell repertoires in COVID-19. As for the study in general: In each case, the material was cDNA or gDNA derived from T cells, B-cell-depleted T cells, or PBMCs.

The source of this sequence is a human donor in a cohort sampled during active COVID-19. Sequencing was carried out using peripheral blood. The gene calls are TRBV5-1 and TRBJ2-5; maybe TRBD2 (5 bases). This chain's CDR3 is CASTPGLTQETQYF. CDR3 in DNA: TGCGCCAGCACCCCCGGACTCACCCAAGAGACCCAGTACTTC.